This TCR beta chain was documented in a study of cytomegalovirus exposure and HLA in healthy donors. CMV serostatus was not recorded for this donor. V was pared by 3 bases and J by 1 base, with 5 bases of the junction left unmatched. Germline CDR1 is LNHDA and CDR2 is SQIVND (reference sequence). This CDR3 has 16 residues. Overall study results and limits: For most TCR sequences rarity was the rule, although some public TCRs occurred in many donors. Sequences of the TCR beta chain were said to predict the HLA-A and HLA-B alleles of most subjects accurately.

Worth noting for this clone: The antigen remains undetermined.

The PCR contained 60 Vbeta and 13 Jbeta primers. Clones were read by immunoSEQ multiplex PCR, and TCRdb kept only the in-frame ones, dropping some. This sample has roughly 120,000 clones, with over 60% found just once. Sequences were obtained from PBMCs. This chain joins TRBV19 and TRBJ2-2; 7 bases match TRBD2. This clonotype was obtained from a human donor in good health. CDR3 region: CASSMGGEWNTGELFF. The CDR3 region has the DNA TGTGCCAGTAGTATGGGGGGGGAATGGAACACCGGGGAGCTGTTTTTT.